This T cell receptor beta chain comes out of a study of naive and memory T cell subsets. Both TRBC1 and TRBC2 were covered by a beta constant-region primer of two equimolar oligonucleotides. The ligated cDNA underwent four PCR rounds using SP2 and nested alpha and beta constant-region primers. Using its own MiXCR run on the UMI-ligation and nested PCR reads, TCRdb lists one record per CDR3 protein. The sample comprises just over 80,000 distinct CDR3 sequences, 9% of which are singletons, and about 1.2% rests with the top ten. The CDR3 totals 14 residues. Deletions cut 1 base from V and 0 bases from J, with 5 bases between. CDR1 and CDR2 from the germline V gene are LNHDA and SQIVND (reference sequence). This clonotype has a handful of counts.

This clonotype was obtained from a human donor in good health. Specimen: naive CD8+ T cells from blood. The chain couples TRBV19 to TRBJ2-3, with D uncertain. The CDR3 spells CASSIVDSTDTQYF. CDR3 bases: TGTGCCAGTAGTATAGTAGACAGCACAGATACGCAGTATTTT. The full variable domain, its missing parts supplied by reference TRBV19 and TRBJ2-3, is DGGITQSPKYLFRKEGQNVTLSCEQNLNHDAMYWYRQDPGQGLRLIYYSQIVNDFQKGDIAEGYSVSREKKESFPLTVTSAQKNPTAFYLCASSIVDSTDTQYFGPGTRLTVL.